This T cell receptor (beta chain) emerged from a study of T cell responses to AZD1222 COVID-19 vaccine. Whole-study findings and limits: Clonal diversity was possibly underestimated, and white British individuals and females predominated among donors. A rise in Spike-specific TCR breadth and depth followed two AZD1222 doses. Repertoires in all cases were sampled only once the peak T cell response had passed. Only a handful of AZD1222 recipients, more than five in all, had baseline seropositivity.

Germline lookup yields CDR1 MNHNY and CDR2 SVGAGI (reference sequence). The CDR3 loop spans 15 amino acids. Germline trimming cut 0 bases from V and 6 bases from J; bases unmatched to any gene: 7. This clone was recorded only once. Its antigen is still unknown. Here immunoSEQ multiplex PCR was the method, and the copy in TCRdb shows in-frame clones only, minus some. This table has fewer than 130,000 clones, 81% appearing once. This clonotype was obtained from an adult in good health. J is TRBJ1-2 and V is TRBV6-6; 7 nucleotides match TRBD1. Sequenced here: peripheral blood, sampled on day 0 of AZD1222 vaccination. The DNA for the CDR3 is TGTGCCAGCAGTTACTCAGGGGGCGCGCTTGATGGCTACACCTTC. Amino acid sequence: CASSYSGGALDGYTF.